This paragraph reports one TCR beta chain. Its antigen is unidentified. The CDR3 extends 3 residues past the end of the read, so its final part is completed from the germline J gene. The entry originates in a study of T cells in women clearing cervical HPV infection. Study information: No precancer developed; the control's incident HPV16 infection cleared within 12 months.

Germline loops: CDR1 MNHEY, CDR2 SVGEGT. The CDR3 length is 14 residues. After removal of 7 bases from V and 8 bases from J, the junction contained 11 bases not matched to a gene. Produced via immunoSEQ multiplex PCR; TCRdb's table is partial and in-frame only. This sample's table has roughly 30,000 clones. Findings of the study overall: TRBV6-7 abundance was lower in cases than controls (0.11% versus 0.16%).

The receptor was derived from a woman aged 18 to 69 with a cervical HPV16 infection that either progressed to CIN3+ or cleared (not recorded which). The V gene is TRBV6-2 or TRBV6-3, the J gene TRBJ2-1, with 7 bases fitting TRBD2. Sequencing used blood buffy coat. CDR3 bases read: TGTGCCAGCACCCCTAGCGGCGGGGGTCATGAG. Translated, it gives CASTPSGGGHE. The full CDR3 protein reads CASTPSGGGHEQFF.